The rows below give T cell receptor beta chains drawn from one sample of a study of identical twins. TCRdb redid the calling of the 5' RACE reads with MiXCR, one entry per CDR3 protein. The sample has about 530,000 distinct CDR3 sequences, approximately 20% seen once. This same sample was also taken into another study, of yellow fever vaccine responses in identical twins.

The sequenced sample was CD4+ T cells sorted from blood. The receptors were sampled from a woman under 30 in good health. The CDR3 runs from the conserved cysteine through the conserved F or W. A D gene is named only where the DNA matches it firmly. Clone sizes are given selectively: once, few, many, or a class where the clone is expanded.

j_gene: TRBJ1-2
d_gene: TRBD1
abundance: many
v_gene: TRBV28
CDR3nt: TGTGCCAGCAGACAGGGGAAATTCTATGGCTACACCTTC
CDR3aa: CASRQGKFYGYTF

j_gene: TRBJ1-5
d_gene: TRBD1
abundance: NA
v_gene: TRBV5-1
CDR3nt: TGCGCCAGCAGCGCGACAGGGTCTCAGCCCCAGCATTTT
CDR3aa: CASSATGSQPQHF

j_gene: TRBJ2-1
d_gene: TRBD2
abundance: few
v_gene: TRBV10-3
CDR3nt: TGTGCCATCAGTGAGCGATCACTAGCGGGAAACTACAATGAGCAGTTCTTC
CDR3aa: CAISERSLAGNYNEQFF

j_gene: TRBJ1-2
d_gene: NA
abundance: NA
v_gene: TRBV11-2
CDR3nt: TGTGCCAGCAGCCGTCAGGGCAAGGACTATGGCTACACCTTC
CDR3aa: CASSRQGKDYGYTF

j_gene: TRBJ1-2
d_gene: NA
abundance: few
v_gene: TRBV12-3/TRBV12-4
CDR3nt: TGTGCCAGCAGCTCTCCTGATCGGGCCTATGGCTACACCTTC
CDR3aa: CASSSPDRAYGYTF

j_gene: TRBJ2-3
d_gene: TRBD1
abundance: few
v_gene: TRBV28
CDR3nt: TGTGCCAGCAGTCCCTCGGACAGGGGGACAGATACGCAGTATTTT
CDR3aa: CASSPSDRGTDTQYF

j_gene: TRBJ2-6
d_gene: TRBD1
abundance: NA
v_gene: TRBV12-3/TRBV12-4
CDR3nt: TGTGCCAGCATCTTACGAGACAGGGGTCCTGTAGGGGCCAACGTCCTGACTTTC
CDR3aa: CASILRDRGPVGANVLTF

j_gene: TRBJ2-1
d_gene: TRBD2
abundance: few
v_gene: TRBV6-1
CDR3nt: TGTGCCAGCAGCTGGGGGGGAGCGTTCGAGCAGTTCTTC
CDR3aa: CASSWGGAFEQFF

j_gene: TRBJ1-1
d_gene: NA
abundance: NA
v_gene: TRBV5-1
CDR3nt: TGCGCCAGCAGCTACTGGGGGACTGGGGGAAACACTGAAGCTTTCTTT
CDR3aa: CASSYWGTGGNTEAFF

j_gene: TRBJ1-2
d_gene: NA
abundance: NA
v_gene: TRBV3-1
CDR3nt: TGTGCCAGCAGCCAAGGGGGCAGCTACTATGGCTACACCTTC
CDR3aa: CASSQGGSYYGYTF

j_gene: TRBJ2-2
d_gene: NA
abundance: NA
v_gene: TRBV20-1
CDR3nt: TGCAGTGCTAGACCGCTGACTAGTGACTCCTGGAACACCGGGGAGCTGTTTTTT
CDR3aa: CSARPLTSDSWNTGELFF

j_gene: TRBJ2-1
d_gene: NA
abundance: NA
v_gene: TRBV7-2
CDR3nt: TGTGCCAGCAGCTTAGAGCGGAGTCTCCTGGTGGAGCAGTTCTTC
CDR3aa: CASSLERSLLVEQFF

j_gene: TRBJ1-1
d_gene: TRBD1
abundance: NA
v_gene: TRBV5-1
CDR3nt: TGCGCCAGCAGCCAGACAGGACAGGGCGCCCGTGAAGCTTTCTTT
CDR3aa: CASSQTGQGAREAFF

j_gene: TRBJ2-7
d_gene: TRBD1
abundance: NA
v_gene: TRBV3-1
CDR3nt: TGTGCCAGCAGCCGTCCATTGACAGGGGGCGACGAGCAGTACTTC
CDR3aa: CASSRPLTGGDEQYF

j_gene: TRBJ2-5
d_gene: TRBD2
abundance: NA
v_gene: TRBV27
CDR3nt: TGTGCCAGCAGTTTAACTAGCGGGACGCAAGAGACCCAGTACTTC
CDR3aa: CASSLTSGTQETQYF

j_gene: TRBJ1-6
d_gene: NA
abundance: NA
v_gene: TRBV2
CDR3nt: TGTGCCAGCAGTCGAGAAGGCGTTAATTCACCCCTCCACTTT
CDR3aa: CASSREGVNSPLHF

j_gene: TRBJ1-4
d_gene: TRBD1
abundance: NA
v_gene: TRBV29-1
CDR3nt: TGCAGCGTTGCCCTCGGGACAGTAGAAAAACTGTTTTTT
CDR3aa: CSVALGTVEKLFF

j_gene: TRBJ2-1
d_gene: TRBD2
abundance: NA
v_gene: TRBV12-3/TRBV12-4
CDR3nt: TGTGCCAGCACCCCGATGAGCGGGAGGGCTAAAAATGAGCAGTTCTTC
CDR3aa: CASTPMSGRAKNEQFF